This record covers a single T cell receptor beta chain. Its target is unknown. Germline V gives CDR1 LNHDA, CDR2 SQIVND (reference sequence). The CDR3 has 16 residues. Unmatched junction bases numbered 13, after V lost 7 bases and J lost 6 bases. The sample comes from a study of chemoradiotherapy in HPV16-positive cancers. Method: immunoSEQ multiplex PCR; TCRdb's copy keeps in-frame clones and lacks some. Of 10,000 to 15,000 clones in the sample, around three fifths were seen once. General study points: During treatment, candidate HPV-specific clones and E7-related motifs expanded in tumor.

This chain links TRBV19 with TRBJ1-2, with TRBD1 identical over 11 bases. Sampling was done from a patient who underwent chemoradiotherapy. The TCR was taken from a human donor with HPV-associated anogenital cancer. CDR3 DNA: TGTGCCAGTACTCAAGTGCGGACAGGGGGCTTCGATGGCTACACCTTC. It translates to CASTQVRTGGFDGYTF.